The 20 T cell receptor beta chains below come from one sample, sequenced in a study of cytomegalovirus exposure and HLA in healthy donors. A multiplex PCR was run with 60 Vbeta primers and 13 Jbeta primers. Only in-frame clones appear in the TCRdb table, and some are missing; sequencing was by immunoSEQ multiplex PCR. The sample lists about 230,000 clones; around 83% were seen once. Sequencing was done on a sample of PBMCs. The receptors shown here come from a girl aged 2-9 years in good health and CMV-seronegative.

The CDR3 nucleotides are TGTGCCATCAGTGGCCCGGACAGGGGGCGCGGCGAGCAGTACTTC. Protein: CAISGPDRGRGEQYF. The V gene is TRBV10-3, the J gene TRBJ2-7; 11 nucleotides match TRBD1. From germline, CDR1 is ENHRY and CDR2 SYGVKD. CDR3 length: 15 residues. V shed 4 bases, J shed 6 bases, and the junction held 8 bases outside the gene matches.

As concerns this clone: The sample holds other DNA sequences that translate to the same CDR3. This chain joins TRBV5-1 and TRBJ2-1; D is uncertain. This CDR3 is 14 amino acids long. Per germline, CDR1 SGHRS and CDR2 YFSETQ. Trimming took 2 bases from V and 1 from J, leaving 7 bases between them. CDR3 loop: CASSFSGSYNEQFF. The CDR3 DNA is TGCGCCAGCAGCTTTTCGGGTTCCTACAATGAGCAGTTCTTC.

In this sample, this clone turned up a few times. This CDR3 is CASRVRGPFPEQYF. The CDR3 DNA is TGTGCCAGCAGAGTCAGGGGGCCGTTCCCCGAGCAGTACTTC. The genes are TRBV6-1 and TRBJ2-7, with 8 positions matching TRBD1. V lost 6 bases, J lost 6 bases, and 10 bases stayed unmatched. CDR3 length: 14 residues. Germline lookup yields CDR1 MNHNS and CDR2 SASEGT.

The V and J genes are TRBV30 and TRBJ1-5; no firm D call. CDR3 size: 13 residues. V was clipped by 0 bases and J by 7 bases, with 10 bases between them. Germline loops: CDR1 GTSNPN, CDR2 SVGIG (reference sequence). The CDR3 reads CAWSVSGSQPQHF. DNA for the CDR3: TGTGCCTGGAGTGTATCCGGGTCCCAGCCCCAGCATTTT.

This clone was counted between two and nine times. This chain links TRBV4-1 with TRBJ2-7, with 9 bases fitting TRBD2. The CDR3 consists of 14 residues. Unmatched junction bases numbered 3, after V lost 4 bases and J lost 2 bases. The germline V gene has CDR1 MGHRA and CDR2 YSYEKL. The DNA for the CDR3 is TGCGCCAGCAGCCCAACTAGCGGGCCCTACGAGCAGTACTTC. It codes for CASSPTSGPYEQYF.

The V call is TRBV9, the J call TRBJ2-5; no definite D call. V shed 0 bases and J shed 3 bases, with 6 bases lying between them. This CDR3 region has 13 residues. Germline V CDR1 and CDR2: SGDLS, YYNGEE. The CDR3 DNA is TGTGCCAGCAGCGTAGGTTCTGAAGAGACCCAGTACTTC. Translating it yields CASSVGSEETQYF.

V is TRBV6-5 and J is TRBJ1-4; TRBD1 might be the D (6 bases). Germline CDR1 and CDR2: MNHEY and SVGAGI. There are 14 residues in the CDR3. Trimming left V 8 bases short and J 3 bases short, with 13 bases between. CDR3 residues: CASQRTVSNEKLFF. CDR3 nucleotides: TGTGCCAGCCAGAGGACAGTCTCTAATGAAAAACTGTTTTTT.

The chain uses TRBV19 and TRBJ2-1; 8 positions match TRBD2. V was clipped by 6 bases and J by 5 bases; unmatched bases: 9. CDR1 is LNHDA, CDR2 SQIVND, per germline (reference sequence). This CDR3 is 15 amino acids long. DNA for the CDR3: TGTGCCAGTAGGTGGTTCGCGGGAGGTAACAATGAGCAGTTCTTC. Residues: CASRWFAGGNNEQFF.

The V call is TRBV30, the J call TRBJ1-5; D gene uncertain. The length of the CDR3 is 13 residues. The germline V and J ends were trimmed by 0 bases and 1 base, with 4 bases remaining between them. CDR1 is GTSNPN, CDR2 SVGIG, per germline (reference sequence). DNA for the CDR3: TGTGCCTGGAGTGTACACAGCAATCAGCCCCAGCATTTT. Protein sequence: CAWSVHSNQPQHF.

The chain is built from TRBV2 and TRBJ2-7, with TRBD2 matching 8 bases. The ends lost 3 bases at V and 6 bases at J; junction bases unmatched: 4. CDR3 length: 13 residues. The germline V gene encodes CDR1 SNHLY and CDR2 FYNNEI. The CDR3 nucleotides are TGTGCCAGCAGTGAGCCGGGAGGGAGCGAGCAGTACTTC. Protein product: CASSEPGGSEQYF.

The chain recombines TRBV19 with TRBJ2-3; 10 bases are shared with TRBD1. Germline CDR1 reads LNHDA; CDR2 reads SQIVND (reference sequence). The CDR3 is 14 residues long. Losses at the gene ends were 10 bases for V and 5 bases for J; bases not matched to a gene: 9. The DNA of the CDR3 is TGTGCCACAGCCGGGACAGGGGAGAGAGATACGCAGTATTTT. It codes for CATAGTGERDTQYF. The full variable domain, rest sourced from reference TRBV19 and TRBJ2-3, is DGGITQSPKYLFRKEGQNVTLSCEQNLNHDAMYWYRQDPGQGLRLIYYSQIVNDFQKGDIAEGYSVSREKKESFPLTVTSAQKNPTAFYLCATAGTGERDTQYFGPGTRLTVL.

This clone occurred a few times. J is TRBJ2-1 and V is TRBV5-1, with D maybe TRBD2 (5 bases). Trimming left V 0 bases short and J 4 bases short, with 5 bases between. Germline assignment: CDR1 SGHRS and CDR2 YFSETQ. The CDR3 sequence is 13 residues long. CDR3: CASSLGEYNEQFF. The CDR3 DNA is TGCGCCAGCAGCTTGGGGGAGTACAATGAGCAGTTCTTC.

The DNA for the CDR3 is TGCAGCGTTGAAGGCGGAGGGGAGACCCAGTACTTC. This gives the protein CSVEGGGETQYF. This chain connects TRBV29-1 to TRBJ2-5, with D possibly TRBD2 on 6 matching bases. The germline V gene encodes CDR1 SQVTM and CDR2 ANQGSEA. V lost 1 base to trimming and J lost 5 bases, with 8 bases between them. This CDR3 has 12 amino acids.

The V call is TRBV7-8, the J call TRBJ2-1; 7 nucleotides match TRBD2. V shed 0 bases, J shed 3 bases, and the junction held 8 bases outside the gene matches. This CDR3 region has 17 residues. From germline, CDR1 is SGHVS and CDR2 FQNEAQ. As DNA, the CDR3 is TGTGCCAGCAGCTTAGCGCGAAGGCTAGCGGACTACAATGAGCAGTTCTTC. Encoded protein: CASSLARRLADYNEQFF.

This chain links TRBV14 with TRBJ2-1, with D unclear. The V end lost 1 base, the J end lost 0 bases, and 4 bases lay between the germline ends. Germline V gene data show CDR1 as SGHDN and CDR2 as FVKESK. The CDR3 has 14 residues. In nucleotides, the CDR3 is TGTGCCAGCAGCCAAGGGAGCTCCTACAATGAGCAGTTCTTC. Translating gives CASSQGSSYNEQFF.

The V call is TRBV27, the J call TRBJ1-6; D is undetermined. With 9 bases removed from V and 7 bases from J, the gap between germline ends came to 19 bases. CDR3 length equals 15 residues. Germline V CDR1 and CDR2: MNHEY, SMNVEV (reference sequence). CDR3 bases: TGTGCCAGTCGGGTGGAGCAAACAACGAATTCACCCCTCCACTTT. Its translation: CASRVEQTTNSPLHF.

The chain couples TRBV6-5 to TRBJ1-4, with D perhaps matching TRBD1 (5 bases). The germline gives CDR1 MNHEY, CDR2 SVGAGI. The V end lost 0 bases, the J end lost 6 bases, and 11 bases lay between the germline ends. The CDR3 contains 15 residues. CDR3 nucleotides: TGTGCCAGCAGTTACTCGGGGCAGGATTATGAAAAACTGTTTTTT. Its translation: CASSYSGQDYEKLFF.

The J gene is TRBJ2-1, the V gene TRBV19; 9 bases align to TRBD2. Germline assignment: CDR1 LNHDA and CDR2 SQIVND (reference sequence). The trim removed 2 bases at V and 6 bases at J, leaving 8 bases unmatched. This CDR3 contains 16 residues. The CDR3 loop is CASSILAGGPFNEQFF. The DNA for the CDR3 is TGTGCCAGTAGTATACTGGCGGGGGGGCCGTTCAATGAGCAGTTCTTC. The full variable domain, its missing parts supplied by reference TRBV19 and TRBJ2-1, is DGGITQSPKYLFRKEGQNVTLSCEQNLNHDAMYWYRQDPGQGLRLIYYSQIVNDFQKGDIAEGYSVSREKKESFPLTVTSAQKNPTAFYLCASSILAGGPFNEQFFGPGTRLTVL.

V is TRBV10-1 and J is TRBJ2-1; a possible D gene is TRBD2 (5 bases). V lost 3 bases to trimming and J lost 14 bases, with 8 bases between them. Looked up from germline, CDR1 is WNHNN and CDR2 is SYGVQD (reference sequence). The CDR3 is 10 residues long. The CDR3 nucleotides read TGCGCCAGCAGTGATACGGGAAAGTTCTTC. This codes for CASSDTGKFF.

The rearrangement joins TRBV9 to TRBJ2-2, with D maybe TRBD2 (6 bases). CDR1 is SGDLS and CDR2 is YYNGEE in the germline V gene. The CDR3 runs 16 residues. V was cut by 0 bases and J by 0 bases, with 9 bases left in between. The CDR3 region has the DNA TGTGCCAGCAGCGTAGAGGTAGCGGCGAACACCGGGGAGCTGTTTTTT. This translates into CASSVEVAANTGELFF.